Shown below are 7 T cell receptor beta chains from a single sample sequenced in a study of T cell repertoires in cytomegalovirus infection. The antigens these receptors bind are not known. TCRdb ran MiXCR on the reads and lists one entry per CDR3 protein. The data show approximately 1,000,000 distinct CDR3 sequences, with around 29% seen just once and around 15% held by the top ten. Sample: cultured CD8+ T cells from PBMCs, taken from culture after CMV antigen stimulation. Every receptor here comes from a human donor in good health (CMV status not recorded). Some clones in this sample may be carry-over from other donors' samples.

The chain carries TRBV27 and TRBJ2-3; possibly TRBD2 for D (5 bases). V lost 3 bases to trimming and J lost 4 bases, with 8 bases between them. The CDR3 has 13 amino acids. CDR1 MNHEY and CDR2 SMNVEV come from the germline V gene (reference sequence). DNA of the CDR3: TGTGCCAGCAGTTTTAGCGTTGCAGATACGCAGTATTTT. It translates to CASSFSVADTQYF.

This clonotype was seen at least ten times. V gene TRBV7-2 combines with J gene TRBJ1-1, with D uncertain. Looked up from germline, CDR1 is SGHTA and CDR2 is FQGNSA. The CDR3 runs to 14 residues. Between the trimmed V and J ends, which lost 6 bases and 5 bases, there was a span of 16 bases. The chain's CDR3 is CASSSPGSTTEAFF. CDR3 nucleotides: TGTGCCAGCAGTTCTCCGGGCAGCACGACTGAAGCTTTCTTT. The entire variable domain, with the rest obtained from reference TRBV7-2 and TRBJ1-1, is as follows: GAGVSQSPSNKVTEKGKDVELRCDPISGHTALYWYRQSLGQGLEFLIYFQGNSAPDKSGLPSDRFSAERTGGSVSTLTIQRTQQEDSAVYLCASSSPGSTTEAFFGQGTRLTVV.

About this clonotype: This clone may be a read error of a much larger clone one base away. The chain is built from TRBV7-8 and TRBJ1-4; D might be TRBD1 (5 bases). The length of the CDR3 is 17 residues. Germline values: CDR1 SGHVS, CDR2 FQNEAQ. CDR3 DNA: TGTGCCAGCAGGTTAGGGGCCCACGGTGGGACTAATGAAAAACTGTTTTTT. The encoded protein is CASRLGAHGGTNEKLFF.

There are a few counts of this clonotype. The chain links TRBV9 to TRBJ2-5; D possibly corresponds to TRBD1 (6 bases). Per germline, CDR1 SGDLS and CDR2 YYNGEE. This CDR3 has 15 residues. Deletions cut 4 bases from V and 1 base from J, with 14 bases between. CDR3 in amino acids: CASSFGQSSQETQYF. The CDR3 nucleotides read TGTGCCAGCAGCTTCGGACAGTCGAGCCAAGAGACCCAGTACTTC.

This clonotype has a count of ten or more. The CDR3 sequence: CASSLTARGETQYF. CDR3 DNA sequence: TGTGCCAGCAGCTTAACTGCCAGGGGAGAGACCCAGTACTTC. V and J are TRBV7-9 and TRBJ2-5; possible D gene TRBD1, 6 bases. The V gene's germline CDR1 is SEHNR and CDR2 FQNEAQ (reference sequence). V was shortened by 2 bases and J by 4 bases, with 11 bases between the two germline ends. This CDR3 has 14 residues.

This clonotype has at least ten counts. The chain links TRBV12-5 to TRBJ2-2; the D call may be TRBD1 or TRBD2 (6 bases each). CDR3 length equals 13 residues. V was shortened by 3 bases and J by 10 bases, with 12 bases between the two germline ends. The germline V gene has CDR1 LGHNT and CDR2 FRNRAP. CDR3 in amino acids: CASGFGGREELFF. For the CDR3, the DNA is TGTGCTAGTGGTTTTGGGGGGCGCGAGGAGCTGTTTTTT.

This chain uses TRBV20-1 with TRBJ2-7; D is uncertain. Germline CDR1 and CDR2: DFQATT and SNEGSKA (reference sequence). Trimming removed 1 base from V and 2 bases from J, with 15 bases in between. The CDR3 runs 15 residues. CDR3 protein: CSARAQGTYTYEQYV. CDR3 DNA sequence: TGCAGTGCTAGAGCCCAAGGAACCTACACCTACGAGCAGTACGTC.